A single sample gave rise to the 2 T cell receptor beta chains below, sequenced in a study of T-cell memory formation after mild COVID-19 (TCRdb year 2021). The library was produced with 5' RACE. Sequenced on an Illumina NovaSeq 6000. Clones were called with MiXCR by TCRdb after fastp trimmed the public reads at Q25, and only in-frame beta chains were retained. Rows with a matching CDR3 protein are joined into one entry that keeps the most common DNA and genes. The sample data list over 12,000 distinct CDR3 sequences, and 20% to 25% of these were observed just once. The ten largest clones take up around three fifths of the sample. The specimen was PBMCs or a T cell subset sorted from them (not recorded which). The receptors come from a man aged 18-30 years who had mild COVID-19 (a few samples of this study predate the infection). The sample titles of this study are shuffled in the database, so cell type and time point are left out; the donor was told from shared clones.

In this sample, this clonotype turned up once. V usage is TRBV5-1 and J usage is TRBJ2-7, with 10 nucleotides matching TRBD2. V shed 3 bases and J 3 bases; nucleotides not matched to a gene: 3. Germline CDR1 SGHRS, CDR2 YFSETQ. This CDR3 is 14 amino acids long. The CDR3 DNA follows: TGCGCCAGCAGCTCTAGCGGGGGCAACTACGAGCAGTACTTC. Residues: CASSSSGGNYEQYF. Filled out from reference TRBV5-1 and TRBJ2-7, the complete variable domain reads KAGVTQTPRYLIKTRGQQVTLSCSPISGHRSVSWYQQTPGQGLQFLFEYFSETQRNKGNFPGRFSGRQFSNSRSEMNVSTLELGDSALYLCASSSSGGNYEQYFGPGTRLTVT.

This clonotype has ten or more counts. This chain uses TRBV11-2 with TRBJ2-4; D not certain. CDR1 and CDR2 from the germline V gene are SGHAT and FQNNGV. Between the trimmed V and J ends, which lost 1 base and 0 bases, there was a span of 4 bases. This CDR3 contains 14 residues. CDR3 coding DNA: TGTGCCAGCAGCTTAGCTATAGCCAAAAACATTCAGTACTTC. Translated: CASSLAIAKNIQYF.